There are a few counts of the clone carrying this T cell receptor (beta chain). Its matching antigen is unknown. A J-beta primer mix and a sample-barcoded 5' primer were used in a second PCR of roughly 6 to 12 cycles. In TCRdb, the 5' RACE reads were re-called with MiXCR into one record per CDR3 protein. The data show around 1.1 million distinct CDR3 sequences, under 40% seen once. This CDR3 has 15 amino acids. Deletions cut 0 bases from V and 5 bases from J, with 13 bases between. The sample is drawn from a study of blood T cells in healthy people across ages. Study observations and caveats: Whereas aged donors had fewer naive CD4+ cells, long-lived donors had more of them and higher diversity. With donor CMV status unknown, expanded clonotype changes were possibly confounded. Per million T cells, TCR beta diversity dropped about linearly as age rose.

This receptor was obtained from a man between 18 and 29 years old in good health. The chain combines TRBV12-3 or TRBV12-4 with TRBJ1-1, with a possible D match to TRBD1 (6 bases). Material for sequencing was blood. CDR3 sequence: CASSLAGQTGTEAFF. The DNA of the CDR3 is TGTGCCAGCAGTTTAGCCGGACAGACGGGTACTGAAGCTTTCTTT.